A selection of T cell receptor beta chains follows, all from one sample in a study of T cells in Graves' hyperthyroidism and ophthalmopathy. MiXCR, run by TCRdb on the multiplex PCR reads, gives a single entry per CDR3 protein. The sample contains 600,000 to 650,000 distinct CDR3 sequences, roughly 16% of which appear only once. Sequenced material: blood. The receptors originated from a woman younger than 45 with Graves' hyperthyroidism. CDR3s include the opening cysteine and the closing phenylalanine or tryptophan. Fields, in order: D gene, J gene, V gene, clone size, CDR3 protein, CDR3 DNA. The D gene is left open where the match is weak. Where a row states a size, it is once, few, many or the class of an expanded clone; other rows omit it.

D gene: TRBD2; J gene: TRBJ2-1; V gene: TRBV10-3; clone size: few; CDR3 protein: CAISEGISAGYNEQFF; CDR3 DNA: TGTGCCATCAGTGAAGGGATCTCAGCGGGGTACAATGAGCAGTTCTTC
D gene: TRBD1; J gene: TRBJ2-2; V gene: TRBV5-1; clone size: few; CDR3 protein: CASSLAGDSYTGELFF; CDR3 DNA: TGCGCCAGCAGTTTGGCCGGGGACAGCTACACCGGGGAGCTGTTTTTT
D gene: -; J gene: TRBJ2-5; V gene: TRBV27; clone size: many; CDR3 protein: CASSPRISQETQYF; CDR3 DNA: TGTGCCAGCAGTCCCAGAATCTCACAAGAGACCCAGTACTTC
D gene: TRBD2; J gene: TRBJ2-2; V gene: TRBV6-1; clone size: many; CDR3 protein: CASTLAGDTGELFF; CDR3 DNA: TGTGCCAGCACACTAGCGGGAGACACCGGGGAGCTGTTTTTT
D gene: -; J gene: TRBJ2-7; V gene: TRBV30; clone size: few; CDR3 protein: CAWRGRGTYEQYF; CDR3 DNA: TGTGCCTGGCGGGGAAGGGGGACCTACGAGCAGTACTTC
D gene: -; J gene: TRBJ2-7; V gene: TRBV4-2; clone size: -; CDR3 protein: CASSQDLRGGGEQYF; CDR3 DNA: TGTGCCAGCAGCCAAGATCTCAGGGGAGGGGGCGAGCAGTACTTC
D gene: -; J gene: TRBJ2-1; V gene: TRBV6-1; clone size: many; CDR3 protein: CASSPQLNEQFF; CDR3 DNA: TGTGCCAGCAGTCCTCAATTGAATGAGCAGTTCTTC
D gene: TRBD1; J gene: TRBJ1-1; V gene: TRBV28; clone size: -; CDR3 protein: CASSYEGGEGTEAFF; CDR3 DNA: TGTGCCAGCAGTTATGAAGGGGGCGAGGGCACTGAAGCTTTCTTT
D gene: TRBD1; J gene: TRBJ1-5; V gene: TRBV2; clone size: -; CDR3 protein: CASSGDRGWQPQHF; CDR3 DNA: TGTGCCAGCAGTGGGGACAGGGGTTGGCAGCCCCAGCATTTT
D gene: TRBD2; J gene: TRBJ2-7; V gene: TRBV4-3; clone size: few; CDR3 protein: CASSKALAGGTYEQYF; CDR3 DNA: TGCGCCAGCAGCAAAGCCCTAGCGGGAGGTACCTACGAGCAGTACTTC
D gene: TRBD2; J gene: TRBJ2-1; V gene: TRBV5-1; clone size: -; CDR3 protein: CASSESTSGVGNEQFF; CDR3 DNA: TGCGCCAGCAGCGAATCGACTAGCGGGGTGGGCAATGAGCAGTTCTTC
D gene: TRBD1; J gene: TRBJ1-5; V gene: TRBV7-2; clone size: many; CDR3 protein: CASRGTGGQPQHF; CDR3 DNA: TGTGCCAGCAGGGGAACAGGGGGTCAGCCCCAGCATTTT
D gene: TRBD1; J gene: TRBJ2-7; V gene: TRBV6-2/TRBV6-3; clone size: few; CDR3 protein: CASNQIQGEAEQYF; CDR3 DNA: TGTGCCAGCAACCAGATACAGGGGGAGGCCGAGCAGTACTTC
D gene: -; J gene: TRBJ2-7; V gene: TRBV29-1; clone size: many; CDR3 protein: CSVGAGYEQYF; CDR3 DNA: TGCAGCGTTGGAGCAGGCTACGAGCAGTACTTC
D gene: -; J gene: TRBJ1-1; V gene: TRBV20-1; clone size: many; CDR3 protein: CSAIDRVNTEAFF; CDR3 DNA: TGCAGTGCTATCGATAGGGTGAACACTGAAGCTTTCTTT
D gene: -; J gene: TRBJ2-1; V gene: TRBV11-3; clone size: many; CDR3 protein: CASSLRVSYNEQFF; CDR3 DNA: TGTGCCAGCAGCTTGAGGGTGTCCTACAATGAGCAGTTCTTC
D gene: -; J gene: TRBJ1-2; V gene: TRBV29-1; clone size: few; CDR3 protein: CSAPAGHGNTF; CDR3 DNA: TGCAGCGCCCCTGCGGGACATGGTAACACCTTC
D gene: -; J gene: TRBJ1-1; V gene: TRBV10-3; clone size: many; CDR3 protein: CAIRLAGTGNTEAFF; CDR3 DNA: TGTGCCATCAGGCTCGCCGGGACGGGGAACACTGAAGCTTTCTTT
D gene: -; J gene: TRBJ1-1; V gene: TRBV7-9; clone size: few; CDR3 protein: CASSPLVVNTEAFF; CDR3 DNA: TGTGCCAGCAGCCCCCTAGTGGTGAACACTGAAGCTTTCTTT
D gene: -; J gene: TRBJ2-7; V gene: TRBV5-5; clone size: many; CDR3 protein: CASSSTGRYEQYF; CDR3 DNA: TGTGCCAGCAGCTCGACGGGAAGATACGAGCAGTACTTC
D gene: -; J gene: TRBJ1-6; V gene: TRBV12-3/TRBV12-4; clone size: many; CDR3 protein: CASSAWGNSPLHF; CDR3 DNA: TGTGCCAGCAGTGCCTGGGGGAATTCACCCCTCCACTTT
D gene: -; J gene: TRBJ2-3; V gene: TRBV2; clone size: many; CDR3 protein: CASSEARNTDTQYF; CDR3 DNA: TGTGCCAGCAGTGAAGCGCGAAACACAGATACGCAGTATTTT
D gene: TRBD1; J gene: TRBJ2-2; V gene: TRBV28; clone size: many; CDR3 protein: CASRKDRGNTGELFF; CDR3 DNA: TGTGCCAGCAGAAAGGACAGGGGAAACACCGGGGAGCTGTTTTTT
D gene: -; J gene: TRBJ2-2; V gene: TRBV11-2; clone size: -; CDR3 protein: CASSLDPPGLKTGELFF; CDR3 DNA: TGTGCCAGCAGCTTAGATCCCCCCGGGTTAAAGACCGGGGAGCTGTTTTTT
D gene: -; J gene: TRBJ1-2; V gene: TRBV28; clone size: many; CDR3 protein: CASSLVDSPGYTF; CDR3 DNA: TGTGCCAGCAGTCTCGTGGACAGTCCTGGCTACACCTTC
D gene: TRBD1; J gene: TRBJ1-4; V gene: TRBV12-3/TRBV12-4; clone size: many; CDR3 protein: CASRVDRGNEKLFF; CDR3 DNA: TGTGCCAGCAGGGTGGACAGGGGGAATGAAAAACTGTTTTTT
D gene: TRBD2; J gene: TRBJ2-1; V gene: TRBV6-1; clone size: many; CDR3 protein: CASSYSSGASYNEQFF; CDR3 DNA: TGTGCCAGCAGTTATTCAAGCGGGGCTTCCTACAATGAGCAGTTCTTC
D gene: -; J gene: TRBJ1-5; V gene: TRBV2; clone size: -; CDR3 protein: CASGRREAQHF; CDR3 DNA: TGTGCCAGCGGGCGGAGGGAGGCCCAGCATTTT
D gene: -; J gene: TRBJ2-1; V gene: TRBV6-1; clone size: -; CDR3 protein: CASSVTRGIVLEEQFF; CDR3 DNA: TGTGCCAGCAGTGTGACTCGGGGGATTGTATTAGAGGAGCAGTTCTTC
D gene: -; J gene: TRBJ1-2; V gene: TRBV28; clone size: -; CDR3 protein: CATQRGGAYGYTF; CDR3 DNA: TGTGCCACTCAGCGGGGGGGCGCCTATGGCTACACCTTC
D gene: -; J gene: TRBJ2-1; V gene: TRBV27; clone size: many; CDR3 protein: CASSSDYFSYNEQFF; CDR3 DNA: TGTGCCAGCAGTTCGGACTATTTCTCCTACAATGAGCAGTTCTTC
D gene: -; J gene: TRBJ1-2; V gene: TRBV6-2/TRBV6-3; clone size: many; CDR3 protein: CASSYAEYGYTF; CDR3 DNA: TGTGCCAGCAGTTACGCGGAGTATGGCTACACCTTC
D gene: TRBD2; J gene: TRBJ2-6; V gene: TRBV20-1; clone size: few; CDR3 protein: CSARPLYAGGNKGSGANVLTF; CDR3 DNA: TGCAGTGCTAGACCCCTCTACGCGGGAGGCAACAAAGGCTCTGGGGCCAACGTCCTGACTTTC
D gene: -; J gene: TRBJ1-1; V gene: TRBV24-1; clone size: many; CDR3 protein: CATRRRMNTEAFF; CDR3 DNA: TGTGCCACCAGGCGGAGGATGAACACTGAAGCTTTCTTT
D gene: -; J gene: TRBJ1-1; V gene: TRBV6-2/TRBV6-3; clone size: few; CDR3 protein: CASRNRANTEAFF; CDR3 DNA: TGTGCCAGCAGAAACCGGGCTAACACTGAAGCTTTCTTT
D gene: -; J gene: TRBJ1-1; V gene: TRBV7-2; clone size: many; CDR3 protein: CASSWDSRGNTEAFF; CDR3 DNA: TGTGCCAGCAGCTGGGACTCGCGAGGGAACACTGAAGCTTTCTTT
D gene: TRBD2; J gene: TRBJ2-3; V gene: TRBV7-9; clone size: -; CDR3 protein: CASSKTGTTGTDTQYF; CDR3 DNA: TGTGCCAGCAGCAAGACCGGGACTACAGGCACAGATACGCAGTATTTT
D gene: -; J gene: TRBJ2-6; V gene: TRBV20-1; clone size: few; CDR3 protein: CSARDSSSVPSGANVLTF; CDR3 DNA: TGCAGTGCTAGAGATTCCTCCTCGGTCCCCTCTGGGGCCAACGTCCTGACTTTC
D gene: -; J gene: TRBJ2-2; V gene: TRBV7-9; clone size: -; CDR3 protein: CASSLWQPANTGELFF; CDR3 DNA: TGTGCCAGCAGCTTATGGCAACCAGCGAACACCGGGGAGCTGTTTTTT
D gene: -; J gene: TRBJ2-3; V gene: TRBV12-3/TRBV12-4; clone size: many; CDR3 protein: CASSPRARTDTQYF; CDR3 DNA: TGTGCCAGCAGCCCCCGGGCCCGCACAGATACGCAGTATTTT